This T cell receptor beta chain was documented in a study of T cell responses to AZD1222 COVID-19 vaccine (dated by TCRdb to 2020 to 2022). Context from the whole study: AZD1222 recipients with second doses at about 4 weeks or about 12 weeks were pooled, because spike-specific TCR depth and breadth did not differ between schedules. A total of approximately 240 trial participants underwent TCR sequencing, of whom roughly 210 had received two doses of AZD1222 and roughly 26 had received two doses of the MenACWY control vaccine. Trial participants were enrolled by age into 18-55, 56-69 and 70-plus year subgroups, with approximately 150, 30 and 60 TCR-sequenced participants respectively.

The investigation overall reported the following: Spike-specific TCR breadth and depth rose significantly after two AZD1222 doses compared with day 0 and with MenACWY recipients. Participants were mostly white British, with more females than males. The authors suggested clonal diversity may have been underestimated. Because no day 14 peak-response samples were available, the repertoires could be characterized only after the peak T cell response. Vaccine-associated CD4 TCRs spanned the whole spike protein, with dominant responses in regions 160-218 and 743-854. In the small 56-69-year group, the increase in depth fell short of significance, most likely because of low power. Reportedly, almost half of the unique spike-specific TCRs recognized epitopes lying outside the regions that are mutated in the B.1.351 and B.1.1.7 variants. Only five to seven AZD1222 recipients were SARS-CoV-2 seropositive at baseline, limiting conclusions about previously exposed vaccinees.

Concerning this clone itself: Its antigen is still unknown. Base qualities are not provided; no much larger clone lies one nucleotide away.

Based on the germline V gene, the CDR1 and CDR2 sequences are MDHEN and SYDVKM. The V and J ends are trimmed by 8 bases and 3 bases, leaving 17 bases between them. The CDR3 spans 14 residues, from the cysteine through the phenylalanine. Here the CDR3 DNA is all that survives: 42 bases in frame from base 1. The label giving this sample's time point can be read as: baseline before first vaccination. The vaccinee samples were drawn from two UK trials, COV001 and COV002, one of which was a single-blind randomized controlled phase 2/3 trial testing AZD1222 (ChAdOx1 nCoV-19) in healthy adults. Trial participant PBMC samples were collected at day 0 and day 28 after the second dose for TCRbeta chain sequencing. The CDR3 regions of human TCRbeta chains were analyzed by immunosequencing. Turning to the authors' computational methods: Repertoire TCRs were matched against a reference library of SARS-CoV-2-specific TCRs generated with the MIRA antigen-specificity platform. Breadth was defined as the fraction of unique TCRs that were SARS-CoV-2-associated, and depth was defined as the fraction of total T cells that were SARS-CoV-2-associated. Using the MIRA data, each spike-specific TCR was mapped to the spike region that the TCR reacts to and placed in a CD4 or CD8 class. Log10-transformed breadth and depth values were compared by one-way ANOVA with Sidak's multiple comparisons tests. TCRdb retrieved this table from immuneACCESS and kept in-frame rearrangements only. Not all clones are present; in checked studies, unresolved V genes account for under half, and no reason is known for the remainder. Clone size and V and J calls were adopted from that table, with D and trimming inferred from the DNA. This sample comprises about 150,000 clones, about 87% of them detected only once. Of the sample, 3% to 3.5% falls within the top ten clones.

Recombination linked TRBV28 to TRBJ2-7; D gene: possibly TRBD1, on 6 matching bases. The material was peripheral blood, obtained on day 0 of AZD1222 vaccination. The clonotype comes from an adult in good health. The CDR3 region: CASGRYLQGYEQYF. The sequence in DNA is TGTGCCAGCGGTCGGTACTTACAGGGCTACGAGCAGTACTTC.